The 21 T cell receptor beta chains below all came from one sample that was sequenced in a study of cytomegalovirus exposure and HLA in healthy donors. Amplification used 60 Vbeta primers and 13 Jbeta primers. Repertoires were generated with immunoSEQ multiplex PCR, while TCRdb's copy carries only in-frame clones and drops some. The sample holds roughly 100,000 clones; roughly 74% are singletons and the top ten take under 2%. The sequenced sample consisted of PBMCs. The source of these receptors is a middle-aged woman in good health and CMV-seronegative.

The chain is built from TRBV19 and TRBJ2-5, with D possibly TRBD2 on 5 matching bases. This CDR3 spans 14 amino acids. Germline values: CDR1 LNHDA, CDR2 SQIVND (reference sequence). V lost 4 bases to trimming and J lost 0 bases, with 9 bases between them. Written as DNA, the CDR3 is TGTGCCAGTAGTACGGGATCGTACCAAGAGACCCAGTACTTC. Translation gives CASSTGSYQETQYF.

V usage is TRBV28 and J usage is TRBJ2-7; no definite D call. Germline values: CDR1 MDHEN, CDR2 SYDVKM. The CDR3 spans 16 residues. V was shortened by 5 bases and J by 3 bases, with 20 bases between the two germline ends. In DNA, the CDR3 is TGTGCCAGCAGTCCACTCGATGGGTTATGGAGCTACGAGCAGTACTTC. As protein: CASSPLDGLWSYEQYF.

The gene calls are TRBV28 and TRBJ1-2; TRBD1 agrees at 11 bases. V lost 7 bases to trimming and J lost 7 bases; unmatched junction nucleotides: 8. This CDR3 region has 14 residues. The germline V gene has CDR1 MDHEN and CDR2 SYDVKM. CDR3 sequence (DNA): TGTGCCAGCATTGACCCCGGGACAGGGGGTGGCTACACCTTC. Translated, it gives CASIDPGTGGGYTF.

This clone has a handful of counts. The chain couples TRBV6-1 to TRBJ1-2; 7 bases are a match to TRBD1. J lost 5 bases, V lost 3 bases, and 9 bases had no gene match. CDR1 MNHNS and CDR2 SASEGT come from the germline V gene. The CDR3 totals 15 residues. As DNA, the CDR3 is TGTGCCAGCAGTGATTTACGACAGGGTTTTTATGGCTACACCTTC. Amino acid sequence: CASSDLRQGFYGYTF.

In this sample, this clone turned up a few times. V gene TRBV7-3 combines with J gene TRBJ2-1; D remains unclear. The V end was cut by 0 bases, the J end by 0 bases, with 12 bases between. CDR3 length equals 17 residues. Germline loops: CDR1 SGHTA, CDR2 FQGTGA. The CDR3 spells CASSLTQRFSSYNEQFF. CDR3 sequence (DNA): TGTGCCAGCAGCTTAACTCAACGGTTTAGCTCCTACAATGAGCAGTTCTTC.

This chain joins TRBV5-4 and TRBJ2-3, with 10 bases that match TRBD1. J lost 4 bases, V lost 5 bases, and 1 base had no gene match. CDR1 SGHNT and CDR2 YYREEE come from the germline V gene (reference sequence). The CDR3 loop spans 13 amino acids. In DNA, the CDR3 is TGTGCCAGCAGAGGACAGGGGGCAGATACGCAGTATTTT. It is translated as CASRGQGADTQYF.

This clone was observed a few times. The same CDR3 also results from other DNA sequences found in this sample. V is TRBV30 and J is TRBJ1-1; 10 positions agree with TRBD1. Per germline, CDR1 GTSNPN and CDR2 SVGIG (reference sequence). With V trimmed by 5 bases and J by 3 bases, 3 bases remained unmatched. The CDR3 extends over 13 amino acids. The DNA of the CDR3 is TGTGCCTGGTCGGACAGGGGGTACACTGAAGCTTTCTTT. Translating it yields CAWSDRGYTEAFF.

This clone was found a few times. One junction end does not reproduce the germline sequence, and a read error may be involved. V is TRBV7-7 and J is TRBJ2-1, with 9 bases that match TRBD2. This CDR3 spans 15 amino acids. Germline V CDR1 and CDR2: SSHAT, FNYEAQ (reference sequence). The CDR3 coding sequence is TGTGCTAGCAGCTTAGGGCGGGAGGGGAAAGGGGAGCAGTTCTTC. It codes for CASSLGREGKGEQFF.

This clone was seen a few times. CDR3 nucleotides: TGTGCCAGTAGTATAGCTCGGACAGCCGAAGCTTTCTTT. Encoded protein: CASSIARTAEAFF. The chain employs TRBV19 and TRBJ1-1; D is possibly TRBD1 (6 bases). The CDR3 spans 13 residues. The V gene lost 1 base and the J gene lost 8 bases, with 11 bases spanning the gap. CDR1 is LNHDA, CDR2 SQIVND, per germline (reference sequence). The whole variable domain, remainder taken from reference TRBV19 and TRBJ1-1, is DGGITQSPKYLFRKEGQNVTLSCEQNLNHDAMYWYRQDPGQGLRLIYYSQIVNDFQKGDIAEGYSVSREKKESFPLTVTSAQKNPTAFYLCASSIARTAEAFFGQGTRLTVV.

This sequence joins TRBV2 and TRBJ2-7, with D uncertain. This CDR3 contains 11 residues. Trimming took 6 bases from V and 7 from J, leaving 10 bases between them. Per the germline V gene, CDR1 is SNHLY and CDR2 is FYNNEI. The CDR3 spells CASRLALEQYF. DNA for the CDR3: TGTGCCAGCAGATTGGCTTTGGAGCAGTACTTC.

The chain couples TRBV18 to TRBJ2-1, with TRBD2 identical over 10 bases. This CDR3 comprises 17 residues. Per germline, CDR1 KGHSH and CDR2 LQKENI. The V gene end was trimmed by 3 bases and the J gene end by 9 bases; junction bases not matched to a gene: 14. The CDR3 here is CASSPPSSGGDEGEQFF. DNA of the CDR3: TGTGCCAGCTCACCCCCCTCTAGCGGGGGAGACGAGGGTGAGCAGTTCTTC.

This chain uses TRBV5-1 with TRBJ2-1; a possible D gene is TRBD1 (6 bases). Looked up from germline, CDR1 is SGHRS and CDR2 is YFSETQ. The CDR3 length is 15 residues. The germline V and J ends were trimmed by 5 bases and 0 bases, with 12 bases remaining between them. The CDR3 DNA reads TGCGCCAGCAGGACAGGAGCGAGCTCCTACAATGAGCAGTTCTTC. Protein product: CASRTGASSYNEQFF.

The V and J genes are TRBV28 and TRBJ2-3; D might be TRBD2 (6 bases). The germline CDR1 and CDR2 sequences are MDHEN and SYDVKM. The CDR3 totals 11 residues. Trimming shortened V by 5 bases and J by 7 bases, and 7 bases separated the two germline ends. CDR3 DNA: TGTGCCAGCAGTGGGAGGTATACGCAGTATTTT. Translating gives CASSGRYTQYF.

The genes are TRBV9 and TRBJ1-5; possible D gene TRBD1, 5 bases. The CDR3 consists of 15 residues. The ends were cut back, 3 bases at V and 1 base at J, with 11 bases in the middle. CDR1 and CDR2 (germline): SGDLS, YYNGEE. CDR3 DNA: TGTGCCAGCAGCGGGAGGGGCCTCAGCAATCAGCCCCAGCATTTT. It codes for CASSGRGLSNQPQHF.

The chain joins TRBV9 to TRBJ1-3; 10 bases fit TRBD1. Trimming at V came to 4 bases and at J to 0 bases, leaving 7 bases not matched to a gene. This CDR3 has 17 amino acids. The germline V gene has CDR1 SGDLS and CDR2 YYNGEE. CDR3 in amino acids: CASSPWDRGFSGNTIYF. CDR3 nucleotide sequence: TGTGCCAGCAGCCCATGGGACAGGGGTTTCTCTGGAAACACCATATATTTT.

The rearrangement uses TRBV29-1 and TRBJ2-1, with 10 bases matching TRBD2. V lost 7 bases, J lost 5 bases, and 8 bases stayed unmatched. Germline V lookup: CDR1 SQVTM, CDR2 ANQGSEA. The CDR3 length is 14 residues. The CDR3, as DNA: TGCAGCGCCTTAACTAGCGGGGCCAACAATGAGCAGTTCTTC. This encodes CSALTSGANNEQFF.

V is TRBV9 and J is TRBJ2-5, with TRBD2 matching over 8 bases. The last part of the DNA fits TRBJ2-7 better; the J call may be wrong. Germline CDR1 is SGDLS and CDR2 is YYNGEE. The CDR3 contains 15 residues. CDR3 region: CASSTAGADPSEQYF. CDR3 sequence (DNA): TGTGCCAGCAGCACAGCGGGGGCGGACCCCTCCGAGCAGTACTTC.

This clone has a single count. The chain has TRBV7-9 and TRBJ2-1; possibly TRBD1 for D (5 bases). The CDR3 has 14 residues. Germline V gives CDR1 SEHNR, CDR2 FQNEAQ (reference sequence). Trimming pared 2 bases from V and 5 bases from J, leaving 10 bases between. The CDR3 loop reads CASSLWADNNEQFF. Written as DNA, the CDR3 is TGTGCCAGCAGCTTATGGGCGGACAACAATGAGCAGTTCTTC.

The chain carries TRBV18 and TRBJ2-7; 11 bases match TRBD1. The CDR3 loop spans 14 amino acids. The J segment lost 6 bases and the V segment lost 5 bases, leaving 6 bases of the junction unmatched. Germline loops: CDR1 KGHSH, CDR2 LQKENI. CDR3 in amino acids: CASSATGTGGEQYF. The CDR3 DNA reads TGTGCCAGCTCAGCAACCGGGACAGGGGGCGAGCAGTACTTC.

The rearrangement joins TRBV2 to TRBJ2-5, with TRBD2 matching 8 bases. The CDR3 covers 17 residues. Germline V gene data show CDR1 as SNHLY and CDR2 as FYNNEI. Unmatched junction bases numbered 11, after V lost 2 bases and J lost 3 bases. The chain's CDR3 is CASSESPFRAGEETQYF. As DNA, the CDR3 is TGTGCCAGCAGTGAAAGCCCGTTTCGAGCGGGGGAAGAGACCCAGTACTTC.

The genes are TRBV6-1 and TRBJ1-5, with D uncertain. CDR1 and CDR2 (germline): MNHNS, SASEGT. V was cut by 2 bases and J by 2 bases, with 10 bases left in between. The CDR3 loop spans 15 amino acids. The CDR3 here is CASSEHSWGNQPQHF. As DNA, the CDR3 is TGTGCCAGCAGTGAACACAGTTGGGGCAATCAGCCCCAGCATTTT.